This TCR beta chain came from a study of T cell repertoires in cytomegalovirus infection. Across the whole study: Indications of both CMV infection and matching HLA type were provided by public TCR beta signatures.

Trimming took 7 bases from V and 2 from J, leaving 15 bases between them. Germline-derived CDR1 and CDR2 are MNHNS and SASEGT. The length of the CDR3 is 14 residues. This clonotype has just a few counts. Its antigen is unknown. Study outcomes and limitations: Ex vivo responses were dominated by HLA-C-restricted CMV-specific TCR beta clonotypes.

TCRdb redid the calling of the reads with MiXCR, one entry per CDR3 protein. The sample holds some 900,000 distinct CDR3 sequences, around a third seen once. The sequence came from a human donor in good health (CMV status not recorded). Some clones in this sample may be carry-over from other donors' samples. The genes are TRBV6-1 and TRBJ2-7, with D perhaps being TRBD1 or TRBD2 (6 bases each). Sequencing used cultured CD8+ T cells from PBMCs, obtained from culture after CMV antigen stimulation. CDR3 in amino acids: CASTDGGHPYEQYF. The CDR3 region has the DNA TGTGCCAGCACCGACGGGGGACATCCCTACGAGCAGTACTTC.